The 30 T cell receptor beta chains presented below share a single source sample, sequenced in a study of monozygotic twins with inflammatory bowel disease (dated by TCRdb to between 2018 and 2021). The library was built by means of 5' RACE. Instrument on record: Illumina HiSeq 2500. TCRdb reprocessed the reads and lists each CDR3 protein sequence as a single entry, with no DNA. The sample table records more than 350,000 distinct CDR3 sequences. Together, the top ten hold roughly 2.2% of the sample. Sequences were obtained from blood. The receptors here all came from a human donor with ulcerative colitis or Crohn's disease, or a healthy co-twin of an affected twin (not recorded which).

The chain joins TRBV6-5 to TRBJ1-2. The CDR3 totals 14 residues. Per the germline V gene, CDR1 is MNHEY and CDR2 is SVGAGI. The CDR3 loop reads CASSWGRWGGGYTF.

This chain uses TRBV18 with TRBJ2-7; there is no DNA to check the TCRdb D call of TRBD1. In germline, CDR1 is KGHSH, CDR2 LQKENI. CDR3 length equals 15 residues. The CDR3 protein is CASSPLGAGDDEQYF.

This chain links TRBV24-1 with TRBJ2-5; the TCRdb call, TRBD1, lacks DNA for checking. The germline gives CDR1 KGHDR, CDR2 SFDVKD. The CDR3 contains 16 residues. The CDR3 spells CATSDPTPRAQETQYF.

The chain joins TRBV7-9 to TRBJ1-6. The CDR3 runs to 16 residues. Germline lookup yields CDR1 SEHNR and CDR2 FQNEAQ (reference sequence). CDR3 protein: CASSLAKEHPNSPLHF.

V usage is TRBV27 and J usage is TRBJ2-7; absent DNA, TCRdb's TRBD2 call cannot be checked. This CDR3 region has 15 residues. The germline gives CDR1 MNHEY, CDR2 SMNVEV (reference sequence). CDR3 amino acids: CASRPGLAGLYEQYF.

CDR3 sequence: CSVQGDSATDTQYF. The J gene is TRBJ2-3, the V gene TRBV29-1; the TCRdb D gene call, TRBD1, has no DNA to confirm it. Germline assignment: CDR1 SQVTM and CDR2 ANQGSEA. CDR3 length: 14 amino acids.

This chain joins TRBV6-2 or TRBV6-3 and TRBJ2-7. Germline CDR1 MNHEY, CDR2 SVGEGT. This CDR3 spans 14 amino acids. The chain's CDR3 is CASSYPDRSYEQYF.

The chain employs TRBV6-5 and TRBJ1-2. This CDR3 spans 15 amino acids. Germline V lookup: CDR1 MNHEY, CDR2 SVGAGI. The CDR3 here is CASSYGGAGPKGYTF.

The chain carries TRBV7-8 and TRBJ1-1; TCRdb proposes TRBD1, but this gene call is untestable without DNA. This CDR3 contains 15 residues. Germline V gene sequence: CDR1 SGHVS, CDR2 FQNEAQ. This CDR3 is CASSSKTGGWTEAFF.

This chain's CDR3 is CASSLSSTLGQGDF. The V and J genes are TRBV7-2 and TRBJ2-4; the D call from TCRdb, TRBD1, cannot be confirmed without DNA. The CDR3 has 14 residues. Germline loops: CDR1 SGHTA, CDR2 FQGNSA.

The CDR3 reads CSANNQANYNEQFF. The chain uses TRBV20-1 and TRBJ2-1. The CDR3 covers 14 residues. CDR1 and CDR2 (germline): DFQATT, SNEGSKA (reference sequence).

The CDR3 sequence is CASSQGGWVGEAFF. The chain carries TRBV4-1 and TRBJ1-1; the TCRdb call, TRBD1, lacks DNA for checking. The CDR3 sequence is 14 residues long. The V gene's germline CDR1 is MGHRA and CDR2 YSYEKL.

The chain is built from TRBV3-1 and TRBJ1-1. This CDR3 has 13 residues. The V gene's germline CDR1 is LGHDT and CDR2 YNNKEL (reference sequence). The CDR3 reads CASSSLLDTEAFF.

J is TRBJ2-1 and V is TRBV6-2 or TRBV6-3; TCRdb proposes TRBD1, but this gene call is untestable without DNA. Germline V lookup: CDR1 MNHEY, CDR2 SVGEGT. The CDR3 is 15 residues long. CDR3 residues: CASSTLGTADNEQFF.

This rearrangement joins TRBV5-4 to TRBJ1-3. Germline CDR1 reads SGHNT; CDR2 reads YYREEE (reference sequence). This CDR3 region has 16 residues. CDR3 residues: CASSLPQTGSGNTIYF.

The CDR3 loop reads CASSFGQVSGNTIYF. This chain links TRBV7-2 with TRBJ1-3; TCRdb's assignment of TRBD1 cannot be checked, as there is no DNA. The CDR3 has 15 residues. Germline assignment: CDR1 SGHTA and CDR2 FQGNSA.

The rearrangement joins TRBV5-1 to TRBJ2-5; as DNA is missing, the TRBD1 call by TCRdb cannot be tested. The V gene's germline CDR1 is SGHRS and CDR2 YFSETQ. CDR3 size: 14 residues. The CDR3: CASSLSGQKETQYF.

CDR3 sequence: CASSTESRGAKNIQYF. V usage is TRBV5-1 and J usage is TRBJ2-4; TCRdb gives TRBD1 as the D gene, but with no DNA this cannot be confirmed. The germline V gene encodes CDR1 SGHRS and CDR2 YFSETQ. The CDR3 contains 16 residues.

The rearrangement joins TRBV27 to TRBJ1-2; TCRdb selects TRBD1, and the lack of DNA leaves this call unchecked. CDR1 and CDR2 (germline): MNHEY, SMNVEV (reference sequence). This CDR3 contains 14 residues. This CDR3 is CASSLSGGGYGYTF.

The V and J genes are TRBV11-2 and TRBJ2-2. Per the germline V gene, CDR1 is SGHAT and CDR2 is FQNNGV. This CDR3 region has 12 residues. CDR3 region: CASSPMYGELFF.

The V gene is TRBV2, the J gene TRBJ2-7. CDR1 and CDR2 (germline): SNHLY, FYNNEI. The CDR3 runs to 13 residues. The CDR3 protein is CASERNNLYEQYF. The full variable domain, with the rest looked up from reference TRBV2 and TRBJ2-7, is EPEVTQTPSHQVTQMGQEVILRCVPISNHLYFYWYRQILGQKVEFLVSFYNNEISEKSEIFDDQFSVERPDGSNFTLKIRSTKLEDSAMYFCASERNNLYEQYFGPGTRLTVT.

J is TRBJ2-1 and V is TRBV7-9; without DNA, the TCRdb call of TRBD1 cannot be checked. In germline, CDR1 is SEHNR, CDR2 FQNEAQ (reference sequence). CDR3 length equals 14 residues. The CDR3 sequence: CASSTRTEGNEQFF.

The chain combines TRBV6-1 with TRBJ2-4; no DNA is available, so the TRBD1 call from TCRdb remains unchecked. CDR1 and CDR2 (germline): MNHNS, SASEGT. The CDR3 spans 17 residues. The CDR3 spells CASKRGAASLAKNIQYF.

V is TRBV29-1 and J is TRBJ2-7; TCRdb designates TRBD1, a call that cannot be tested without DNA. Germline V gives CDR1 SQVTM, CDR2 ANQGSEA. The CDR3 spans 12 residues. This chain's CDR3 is CSVEIWDSEQYF.

The CDR3 spells CASSFSGGVAPGANVLTF. The chain joins TRBV11-2 to TRBJ2-6; the D call of TRBD2 rests on TCRdb alone, since no DNA is present to check it. Germline V lookup: CDR1 SGHAT, CDR2 FQNNGV. There are 18 residues in the CDR3.

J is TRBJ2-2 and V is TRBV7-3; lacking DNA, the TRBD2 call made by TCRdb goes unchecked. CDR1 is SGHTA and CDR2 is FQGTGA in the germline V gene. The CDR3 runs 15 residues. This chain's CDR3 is CASSLSGIRTGELFF.

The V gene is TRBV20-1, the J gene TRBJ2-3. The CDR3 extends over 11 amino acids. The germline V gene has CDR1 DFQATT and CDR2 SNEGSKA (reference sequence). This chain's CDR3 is CSARAANTQYF.

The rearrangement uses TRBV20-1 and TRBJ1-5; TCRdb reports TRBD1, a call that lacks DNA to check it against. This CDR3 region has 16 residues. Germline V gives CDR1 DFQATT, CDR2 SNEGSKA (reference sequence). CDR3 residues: CSALPQGLYSNQPQHF.

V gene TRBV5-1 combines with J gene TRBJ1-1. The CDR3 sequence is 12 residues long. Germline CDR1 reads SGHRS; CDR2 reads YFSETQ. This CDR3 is CASSLGVGEAFF.

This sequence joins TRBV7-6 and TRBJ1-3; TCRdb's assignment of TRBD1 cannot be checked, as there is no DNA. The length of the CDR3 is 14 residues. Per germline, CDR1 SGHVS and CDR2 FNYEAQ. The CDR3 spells CATAQQDAGNTIYF.